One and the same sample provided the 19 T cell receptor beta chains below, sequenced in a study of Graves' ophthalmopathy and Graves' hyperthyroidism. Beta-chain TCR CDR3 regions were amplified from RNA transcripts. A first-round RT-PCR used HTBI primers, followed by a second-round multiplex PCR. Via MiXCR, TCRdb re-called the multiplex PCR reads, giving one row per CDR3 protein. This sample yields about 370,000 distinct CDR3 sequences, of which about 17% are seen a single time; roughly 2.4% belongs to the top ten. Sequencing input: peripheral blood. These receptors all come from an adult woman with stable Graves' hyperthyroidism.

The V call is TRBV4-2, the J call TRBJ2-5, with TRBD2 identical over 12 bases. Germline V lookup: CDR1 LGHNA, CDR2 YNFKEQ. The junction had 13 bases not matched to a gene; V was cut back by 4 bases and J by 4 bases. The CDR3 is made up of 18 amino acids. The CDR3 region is CASSPMGLAGETPETQYF. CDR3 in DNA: TGTGCCAGCAGCCCTATGGGACTAGCGGGCGAAACTCCAGAGACCCAGTACTTC.

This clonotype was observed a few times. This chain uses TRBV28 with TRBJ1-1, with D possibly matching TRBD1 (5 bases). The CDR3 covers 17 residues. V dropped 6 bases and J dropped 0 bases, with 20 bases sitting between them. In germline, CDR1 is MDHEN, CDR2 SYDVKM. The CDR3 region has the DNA TGTGCCAGCAGCACGGGGACCGAGGTTTTGATGAACACTGAAGCTTTCTTT. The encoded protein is CASSTGTEVLMNTEAFF.

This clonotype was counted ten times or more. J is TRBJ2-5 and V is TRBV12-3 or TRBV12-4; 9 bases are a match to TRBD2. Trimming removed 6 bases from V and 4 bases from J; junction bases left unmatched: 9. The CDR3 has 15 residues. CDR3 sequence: CASSLAREGRETQYF. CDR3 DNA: TGTGCCAGCAGCCTTGCGCGGGAGGGCAGAGAGACCCAGTACTTC.

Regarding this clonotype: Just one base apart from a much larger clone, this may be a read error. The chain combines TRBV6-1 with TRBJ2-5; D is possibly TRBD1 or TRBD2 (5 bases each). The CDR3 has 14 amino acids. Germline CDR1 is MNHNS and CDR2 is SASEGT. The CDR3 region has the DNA TGTGCCATCACCCGGGACGGCAGACAAGAGACCCGGTACTTC. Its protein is CAITRDGRQETRYF.

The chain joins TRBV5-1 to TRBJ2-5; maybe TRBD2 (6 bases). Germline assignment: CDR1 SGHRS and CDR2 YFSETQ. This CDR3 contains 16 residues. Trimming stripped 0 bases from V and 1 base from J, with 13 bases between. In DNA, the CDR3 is TGCGCCAGCAGCTTGGCCGGGCGGAGGGCCCAAGAGACCCAGTACTTC. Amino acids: CASSLAGRRAQETQYF.

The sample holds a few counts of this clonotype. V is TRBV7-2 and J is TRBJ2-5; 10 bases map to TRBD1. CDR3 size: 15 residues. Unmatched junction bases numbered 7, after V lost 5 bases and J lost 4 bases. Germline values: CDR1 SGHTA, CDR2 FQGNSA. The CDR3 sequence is CASSIDRGRRETQYF. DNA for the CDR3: TGTGCCAGCAGCATAGACAGGGGGCGCCGAGAGACCCAGTACTTC.

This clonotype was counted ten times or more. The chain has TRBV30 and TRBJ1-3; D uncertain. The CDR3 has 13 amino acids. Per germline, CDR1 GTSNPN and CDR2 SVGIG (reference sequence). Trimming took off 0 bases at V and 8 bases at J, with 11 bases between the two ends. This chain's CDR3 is CAWSVYLSDTIYF. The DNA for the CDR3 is TGTGCCTGGAGTGTTTACTTATCGGACACCATATATTTT.

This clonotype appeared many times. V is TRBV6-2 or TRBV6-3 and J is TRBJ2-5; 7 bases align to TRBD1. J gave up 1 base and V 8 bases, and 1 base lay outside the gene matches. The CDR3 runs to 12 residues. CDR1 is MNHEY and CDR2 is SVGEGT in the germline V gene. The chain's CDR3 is CASRDSQETQYF. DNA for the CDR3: TGTGCCAGCCGGGACAGCCAAGAGACCCAGTACTTC.

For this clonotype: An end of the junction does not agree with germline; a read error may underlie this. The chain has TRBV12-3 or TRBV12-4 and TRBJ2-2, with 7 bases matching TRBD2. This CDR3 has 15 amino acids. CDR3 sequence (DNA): TGTGCCAGCCGTTTTAGGCGGGGGTACACCGGGGAGCTGTTTTTT. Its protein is CASRFRRGYTGELFF.

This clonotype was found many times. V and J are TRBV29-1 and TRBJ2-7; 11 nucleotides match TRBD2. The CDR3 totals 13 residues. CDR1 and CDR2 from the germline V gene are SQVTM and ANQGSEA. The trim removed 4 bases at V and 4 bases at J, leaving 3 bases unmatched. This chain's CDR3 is CSVVTSGSYEQYF. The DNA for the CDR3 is TGCAGCGTTGTAACTAGCGGGAGTTACGAGCAGTACTTC.

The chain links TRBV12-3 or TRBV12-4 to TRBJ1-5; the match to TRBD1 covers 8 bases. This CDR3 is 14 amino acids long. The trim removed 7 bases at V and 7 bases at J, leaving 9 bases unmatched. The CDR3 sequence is CASTGTGTRQPQHF. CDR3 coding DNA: TGTGCCAGCACCGGGACAGGAACTCGGCAGCCCCAGCATTTT.

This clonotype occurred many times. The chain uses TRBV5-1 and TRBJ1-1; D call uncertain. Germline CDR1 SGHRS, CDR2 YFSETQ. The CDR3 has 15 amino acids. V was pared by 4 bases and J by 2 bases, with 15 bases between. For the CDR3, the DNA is TGCGCCAGCAGCCTACATACGGACGGAAACACTGAAGCTTTCTTT. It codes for CASSLHTDGNTEAFF.

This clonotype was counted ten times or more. The CDR3 DNA is TGCAGCGTTACAGTGTCCGTGGGCAATCAGCCCCAGCATTTT. Translated, it gives CSVTVSVGNQPQHF. The chain combines TRBV29-1 with TRBJ1-5; D call uncertain. CDR1 is SQVTM, CDR2 ANQGSEA, per germline. The CDR3 runs to 14 residues. The V and J ends lost 5 bases and 2 bases respectively, with 13 bases between them.

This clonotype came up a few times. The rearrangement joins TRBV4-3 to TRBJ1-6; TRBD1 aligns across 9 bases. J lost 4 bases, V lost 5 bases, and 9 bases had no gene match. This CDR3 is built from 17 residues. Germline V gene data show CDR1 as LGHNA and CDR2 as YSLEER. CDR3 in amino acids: CASSYTPGQGYNSPLHF. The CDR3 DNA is TGCGCCAGCAGCTATACGCCGGGACAGGGTTATAATTCACCCCTCCACTTT.

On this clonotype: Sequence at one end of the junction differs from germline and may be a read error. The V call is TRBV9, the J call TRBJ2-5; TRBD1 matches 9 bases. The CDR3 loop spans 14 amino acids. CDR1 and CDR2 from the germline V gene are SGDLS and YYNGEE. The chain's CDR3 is CANSVGQGKETQYF. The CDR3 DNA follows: TGTGCCAACAGCGTGGGACAGGGCAAAGAGACCCAGTACTTC.

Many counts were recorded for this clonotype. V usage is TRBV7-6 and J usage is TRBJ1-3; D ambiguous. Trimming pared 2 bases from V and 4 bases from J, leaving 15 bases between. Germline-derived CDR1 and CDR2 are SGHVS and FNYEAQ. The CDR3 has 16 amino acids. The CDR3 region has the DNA TGTGCCAGCAGCTTACTGGAGGGCGCCCCAGGAAACACCATATATTTT. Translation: CASSLLEGAPGNTIYF.

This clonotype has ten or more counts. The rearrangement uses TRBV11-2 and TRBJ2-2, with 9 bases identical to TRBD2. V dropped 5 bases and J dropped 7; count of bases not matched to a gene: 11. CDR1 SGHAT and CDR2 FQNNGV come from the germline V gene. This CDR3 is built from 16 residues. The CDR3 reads CASSRISGRMNGELFF. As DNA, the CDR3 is TGTGCCAGCAGCCGAATTAGCGGGAGAATGAACGGGGAGCTGTTTTTT.

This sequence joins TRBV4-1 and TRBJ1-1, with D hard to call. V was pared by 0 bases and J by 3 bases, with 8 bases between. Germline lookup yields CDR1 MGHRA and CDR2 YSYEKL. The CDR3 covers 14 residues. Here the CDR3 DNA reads TGCGCCAGCAGCCAAGAAGGAGAAGACACTGAAGCTTTCTTT. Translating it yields CASSQEGEDTEAFF.

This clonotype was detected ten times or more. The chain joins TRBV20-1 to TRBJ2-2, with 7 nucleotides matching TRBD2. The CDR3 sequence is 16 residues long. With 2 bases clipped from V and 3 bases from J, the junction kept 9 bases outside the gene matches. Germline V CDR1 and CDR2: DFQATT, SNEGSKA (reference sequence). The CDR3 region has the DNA TGCAGTGCTAGAATCGGCGGGAGATTGCACACCGGGGAGCTGTTTTTT. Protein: CSARIGGRLHTGELFF.